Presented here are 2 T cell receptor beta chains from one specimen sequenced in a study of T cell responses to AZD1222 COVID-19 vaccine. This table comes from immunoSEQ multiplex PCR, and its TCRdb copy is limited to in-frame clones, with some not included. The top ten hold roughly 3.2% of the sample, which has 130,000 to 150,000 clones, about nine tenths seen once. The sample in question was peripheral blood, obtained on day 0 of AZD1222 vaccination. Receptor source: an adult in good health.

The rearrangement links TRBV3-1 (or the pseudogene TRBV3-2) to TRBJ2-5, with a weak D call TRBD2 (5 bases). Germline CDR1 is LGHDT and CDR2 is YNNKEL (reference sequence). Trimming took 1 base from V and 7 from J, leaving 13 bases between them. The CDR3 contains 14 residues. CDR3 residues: CASSQGYRGGTQYF. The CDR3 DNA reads TGTGCCAGCAGCCAAGGGTACCGCGGAGGGACCCAGTACTTC.

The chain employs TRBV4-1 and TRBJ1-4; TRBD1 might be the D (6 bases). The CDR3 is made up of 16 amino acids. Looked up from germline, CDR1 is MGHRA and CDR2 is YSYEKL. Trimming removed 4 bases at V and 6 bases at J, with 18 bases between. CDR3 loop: CASSRNRVENDEKLFF. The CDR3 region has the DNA TGCGCCAGCAGCCGAAACAGGGTGGAGAATGATGAAAAACTGTTTTTT.